The text below deals with one T cell receptor (beta chain). This specimen comes from a study of blood T cell repertoires in COVID-19. CDR3 length equals 15 residues. The ends lost 10 bases at V and 4 bases at J; junction bases unmatched: 12. The germline gives CDR1 WNHNN, CDR2 SYGVQD (reference sequence). Assay used: immunoSEQ multiplex PCR; TCRdb lists only in-frame clones, some missing. This table has 250,000 to 300,000 clones, about four fifths appearing once. Participants, about 18 to 90 years old, spanned about two dozen US areas. Cohorts were determined from participant-reported clinical history. During the 2 weeks before they entered the study, exposed participants had met someone with a PCR-confirmed or clinician-diagnosed COVID-19 case.

The source material was PBMCs or T cells enriched from blood (not recorded which). The rearrangement uses TRBV10-1 and TRBJ2-7; 11 bases are shared with TRBD2. This sequence was found in a man aged 35 to 55 who had been exposed to COVID-19. This CDR3 reads CATTSGSGPDYEQYF. The DNA of the CDR3 is TGCGCCACCACTAGCGGGAGCGGCCCCGATTACGAGCAGTACTTC.